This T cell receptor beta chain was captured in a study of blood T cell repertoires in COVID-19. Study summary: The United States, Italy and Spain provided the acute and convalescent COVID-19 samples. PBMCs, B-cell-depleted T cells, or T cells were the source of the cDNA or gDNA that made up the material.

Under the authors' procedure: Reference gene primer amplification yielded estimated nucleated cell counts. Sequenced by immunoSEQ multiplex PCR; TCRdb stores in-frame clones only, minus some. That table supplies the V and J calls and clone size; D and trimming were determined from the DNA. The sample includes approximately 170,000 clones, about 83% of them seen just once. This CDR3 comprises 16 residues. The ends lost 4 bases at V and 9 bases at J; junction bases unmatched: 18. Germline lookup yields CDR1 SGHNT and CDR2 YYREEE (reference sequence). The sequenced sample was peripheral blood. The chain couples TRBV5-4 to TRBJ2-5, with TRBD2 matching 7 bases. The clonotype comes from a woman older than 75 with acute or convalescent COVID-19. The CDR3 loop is CASSEGPSGPTGSQYF. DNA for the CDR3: TGTGCCAGCAGCGAGGGGCCTAGCGGACCAACTGGGTCCCAGTACTTC.